This T cell receptor beta chain was sequenced in a study of CD8 T cells in ankylosing spondylitis. General study results and limits: From matched ankylosing spondylitis synovial fluid, disease-linked clones were reportedly recovered at significantly enriched levels. Roughly eight highly homologous variants formed a TCR beta motif that appeared characteristic of ankylosing spondylitis blood.

The CDR3 contains 11 residues. The V gene lost 3 bases and the J gene lost 8 bases, with 7 bases spanning the gap. Germline V gives CDR1 MDHEN, CDR2 SYDVKM. This clonotype was observed at least ten times. Its antigen is unidentified. The authors made TCR beta libraries by quantitative 5'-RACE with molecular barcodes. TCRdb processed the 5' RACE reads anew with MiXCR; each CDR3 protein has one entry. Here the sample spans 750,000 to 850,000 distinct CDR3 sequences, 10% to 15% being singletons. J is TRBJ1-1 and V is TRBV28; D gene uncertain. The receptor comes from a male donor with ankylosing spondylitis. Material: blood, either unsorted or a sorted T cell fraction (not recorded which). DNA of the CDR3: TGTGCCAGCAGTTTTAGGCGGGAAGCTTTCTTT. Amino acids: CASSFRREAFF.